The 7 T cell receptor beta chains below were found in one sample sequenced in a study of Ad26.COV2.S vaccination and SARS-CoV-2 variants. Clones were read by immunoSEQ multiplex PCR, and TCRdb kept only the in-frame ones, dropping some. Of fewer than 400,000 clones in the sample, about 86% were seen once. Noted treatment: 19 received Ad26.COV2.S at low or high dose, single or two shots; 5 received placebo; per-sample allocation not given. Specimen acquisition occurred on day 63 following the initial vaccine or placebo injection. The sequencing used peripheral blood, collected in a trial of Ad26.COV2.S vaccine versus placebo. All receptors derive from a person aged 18 to 65 who received the Ad26.COV2.S COVID-19 vaccine or a placebo.

This clone has more than one count but fewer than ten. CDR3 nucleotide sequence: TGTGCCAGCAGCTTAGGGTTTGGACAGGGAGCTTTCTTT. This codes for CASSLGFGQGAFF. V is TRBV7-3 and J is TRBJ1-1, with TRBD1 matching 8 bases. CDR3 length: 13 amino acids. Germline CDR1 and CDR2: SGHTA and FQGTGA. After removal of 2 bases from V and 10 bases from J, the junction contained 6 bases not matched to a gene.

J is TRBJ2-5 and V is TRBV6-5; perhaps TRBD2 as D (5 bases). Germline V lookup: CDR1 MNHEY, CDR2 SVGAGI. The CDR3 loop spans 14 amino acids. V was pared by 5 bases and J by 5 bases, with 15 bases between. CDR3 coding DNA: TGTGCCAGCAGTACCCTCCGGGGAACGGAGACCCAGTACTTC. This codes for CASSTLRGTETQYF.

This chain's CDR3 is CASSQVDETQYF. The CDR3 bases are TGTGCCAGCAGCCAAGTGGACGAGACCCAGTACTTC. V gene TRBV3-1 (or the pseudogene TRBV3-2) combines with J gene TRBJ2-5; D not resolved. The germline gives CDR1 LGHDT, CDR2 YNNKEL (reference sequence). With 1 base removed from V and 5 bases from J, the gap between germline ends came to 5 bases. CDR3 size: 12 residues.

The V call is TRBV30, the J call TRBJ1-1, with TRBD1 matching 10 bases. J gave up 6 bases and V 8 bases, and 12 bases lay outside the gene matches. The CDR3 totals 14 residues. CDR1 is GTSNPN, CDR2 SVGIG, per germline (reference sequence). The CDR3 loop reads CAGGQGTVVAEAFF. Written as DNA, the CDR3 is TGTGCCGGGGGACAGGGGACGGTAGTGGCTGAAGCTTTCTTT. The full variable domain, with the rest looked up from reference TRBV30 and TRBJ1-1, is SQTIHQWPATLVQPVGSPLSLECTVEGTSNPNLYWYRQAAGRGLQLLFYSVGIGQISSEVPQNLSASRPQDRQFILSSKKLLLSDSGFYLCAGGQGTVVAEAFFGQGTRLTVV.

The chain has TRBV5-1 and TRBJ1-1; unclear D gene. This CDR3 comprises 15 residues. Trimming cost V 0 bases and J 5 bases, with 14 bases left between them. CDR1 and CDR2 (germline): SGHRS, YFSETQ. The CDR3 DNA reads as TGCGCCAGCAGCTTGGGTTCAGAGGCTGTAACTGAAGCTTTCTTT. Its translation: CASSLGSEAVTEAFF.

The chain combines TRBV19 with TRBJ1-5; no clear D. Per the germline V gene, CDR1 is LNHDA and CDR2 is SQIVND (reference sequence). The V end was cut by 3 bases, the J end by 5 bases, with 8 bases between. The CDR3 covers 13 residues. The CDR3, as DNA: TGTGCCAGTAGTATTCAGCCGCATCAGCCCCAGCATTTT. Residues: CASSIQPHQPQHF.

This clone was seen more than once but under ten times. The chain recombines TRBV3-1 (or the pseudogene TRBV3-2) with TRBJ2-7; D call uncertain. The length of the CDR3 is 13 residues. Trimming pared 4 bases from V and 1 base from J, leaving 8 bases between. CDR1 LGHDT and CDR2 YNNKEL come from the germline V gene (reference sequence). Here the CDR3 reads CASSPTHSYEQYF. The CDR3, as DNA: TGTGCCAGCAGCCCCACACATTCCTACGAGCAGTACTTC.